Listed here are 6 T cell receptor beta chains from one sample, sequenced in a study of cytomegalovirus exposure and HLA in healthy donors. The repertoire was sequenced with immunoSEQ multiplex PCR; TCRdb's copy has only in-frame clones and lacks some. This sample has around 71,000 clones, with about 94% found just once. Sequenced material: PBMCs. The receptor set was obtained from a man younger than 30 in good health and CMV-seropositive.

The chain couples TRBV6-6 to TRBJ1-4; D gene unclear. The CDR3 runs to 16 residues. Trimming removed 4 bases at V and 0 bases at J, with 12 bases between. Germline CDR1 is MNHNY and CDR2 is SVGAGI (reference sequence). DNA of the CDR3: TGTGCCAGCAGTTCGTACCCGGGAGCAACTAATGAAAAACTGTTTTTT. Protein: CASSSYPGATNEKLFF.

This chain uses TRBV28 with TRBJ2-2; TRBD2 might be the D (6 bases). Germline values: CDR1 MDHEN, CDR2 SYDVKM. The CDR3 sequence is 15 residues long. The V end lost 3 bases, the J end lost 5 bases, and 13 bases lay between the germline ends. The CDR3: CASSFGREVTGELFF. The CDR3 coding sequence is TGTGCCAGCAGTTTTGGCAGGGAGGTGACCGGGGAGCTGTTTTTT.

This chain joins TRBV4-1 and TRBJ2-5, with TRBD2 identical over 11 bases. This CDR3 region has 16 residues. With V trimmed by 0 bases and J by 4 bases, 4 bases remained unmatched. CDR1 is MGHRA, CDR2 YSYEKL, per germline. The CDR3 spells CASSQELAGGRETQYF. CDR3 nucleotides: TGCGCCAGCAGCCAAGAGTTAGCGGGAGGGCGAGAGACCCAGTACTTC.

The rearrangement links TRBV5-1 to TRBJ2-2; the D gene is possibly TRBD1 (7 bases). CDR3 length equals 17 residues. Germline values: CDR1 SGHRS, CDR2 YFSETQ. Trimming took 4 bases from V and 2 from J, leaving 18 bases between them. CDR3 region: CASSPMSRGVNTGELFF. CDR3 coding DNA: TGCGCCAGCAGCCCAATGAGCAGGGGGGTAAACACCGGGGAGCTGTTTTTT.

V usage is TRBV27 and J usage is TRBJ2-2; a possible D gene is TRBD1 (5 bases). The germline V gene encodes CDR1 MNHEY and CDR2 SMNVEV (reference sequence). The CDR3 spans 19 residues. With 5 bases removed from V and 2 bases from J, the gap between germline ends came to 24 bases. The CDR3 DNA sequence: TGTGCCAGCAGTCTCCTACCGGCAGGGTTGGGGTTTAACACCGGGGAGCTGTTTTTT. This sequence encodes CASSLLPAGLGFNTGELFF.

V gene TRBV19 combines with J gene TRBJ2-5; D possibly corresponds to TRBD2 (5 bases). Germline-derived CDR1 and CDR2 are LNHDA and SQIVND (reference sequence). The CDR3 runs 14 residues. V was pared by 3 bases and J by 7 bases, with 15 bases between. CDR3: CASSMIWTEGTQYF. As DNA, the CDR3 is TGTGCCAGTAGTATGATTTGGACCGAGGGGACCCAGTACTTC.